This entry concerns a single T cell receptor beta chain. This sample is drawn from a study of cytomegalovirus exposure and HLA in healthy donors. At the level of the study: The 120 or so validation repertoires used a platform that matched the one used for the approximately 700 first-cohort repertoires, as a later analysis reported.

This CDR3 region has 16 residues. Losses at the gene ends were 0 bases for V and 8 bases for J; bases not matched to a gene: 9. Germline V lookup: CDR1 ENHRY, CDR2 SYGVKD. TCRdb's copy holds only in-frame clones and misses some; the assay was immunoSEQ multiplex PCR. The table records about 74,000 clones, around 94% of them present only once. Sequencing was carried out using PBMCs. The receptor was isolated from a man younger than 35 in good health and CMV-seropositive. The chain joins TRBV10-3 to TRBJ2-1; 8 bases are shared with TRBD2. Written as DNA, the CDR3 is TGTGCCATCAGTGAGTCGAGAGCGGGAGCTGGGGATGAGCAGTTCTTC. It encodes CAISESRAGAGDEQFF.